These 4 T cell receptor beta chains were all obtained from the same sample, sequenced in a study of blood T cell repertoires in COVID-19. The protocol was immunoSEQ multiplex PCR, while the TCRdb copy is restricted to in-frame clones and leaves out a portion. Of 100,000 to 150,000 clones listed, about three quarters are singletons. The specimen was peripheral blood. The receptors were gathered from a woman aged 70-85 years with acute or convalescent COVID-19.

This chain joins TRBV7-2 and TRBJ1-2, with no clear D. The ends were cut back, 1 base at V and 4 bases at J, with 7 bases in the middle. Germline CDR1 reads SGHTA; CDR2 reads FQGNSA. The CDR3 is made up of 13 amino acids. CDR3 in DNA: TGTGCCAGCAGCTTAGTAACGGGCTATGGCTACACCTTC. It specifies CASSLVTGYGYTF.

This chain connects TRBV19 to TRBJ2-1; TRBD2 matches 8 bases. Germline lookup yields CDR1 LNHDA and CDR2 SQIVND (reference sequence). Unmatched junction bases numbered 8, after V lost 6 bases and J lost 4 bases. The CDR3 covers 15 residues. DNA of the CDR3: TGTGCCAGTAGCTACGGGAGCGGGGGTTACAATGAGCAGTTCTTC. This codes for CASSYGSGGYNEQFF.

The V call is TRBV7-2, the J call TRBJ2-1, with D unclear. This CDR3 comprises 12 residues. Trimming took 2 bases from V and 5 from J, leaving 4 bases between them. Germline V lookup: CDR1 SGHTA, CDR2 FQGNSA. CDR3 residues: CASSLSHNEQFF. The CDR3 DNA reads TGTGCCAGCAGCTTAAGCCACAATGAGCAGTTCTTC.

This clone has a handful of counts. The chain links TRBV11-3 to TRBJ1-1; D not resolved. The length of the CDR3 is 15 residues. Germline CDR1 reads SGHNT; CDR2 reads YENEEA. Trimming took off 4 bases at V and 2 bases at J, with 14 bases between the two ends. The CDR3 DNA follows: TGTGCCAGCAGCTCTGGCTTAACCCGAAACACTGAAGCTTTCTTT. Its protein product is CASSSGLTRNTEAFF.